This T cell receptor beta chain was sequenced for a study of PD-1 blockade in classical Hodgkin lymphoma. Broader study findings: Complete responders had baseline diversity similar to newly diagnosed patients.

By share, this clone ranks as medium-sized (0.01 to 0.1%). The antigen remains unidentified. The repertoire was sequenced with immunoSEQ multiplex PCR; TCRdb's copy has only in-frame clones and lacks some. The sample has about 93,000 clones, roughly four fifths seen once. Autologous stem cell transplantation was followed by relapse in every patient, and brentuximab vedotin exposure varied. The clonotype originates from a human donor with classical Hodgkin lymphoma. The input for sequencing was peripheral blood mononuclear cells (PBMCs), taken before the second cycle of nivolumab.

CDR3 sequence reads: CATEDFSRVGEQFF. CDR3 bases: TGTGCCACGGAGGACTTTAGCAGGGTGGGTGAGCAGTTCTTC. This chain links TRBV11-1 with TRBJ2-1, with D perhaps being TRBD1 or TRBD2 (5 bases each). The CDR3 is made up of 14 amino acids. Trimming took off 10 bases at V and 9 bases at J, with 22 bases between the two ends. Germline lookup yields CDR1 SGHAT and CDR2 FQDESV (reference sequence).